The next 20 T cell receptor beta chains were all read from a single sample in a study of blood T cell repertoires in COVID-19 (dated by TCRdb to 2018 to 2020). Receptors were amplified or captured by the immunoSEQ multiplex PCR assay. TCRdb provides this immuneACCESS table in a form limited to in-frame rearrangements. Some clones are lacking; in checked studies, under half of them reflect an unresolved V gene, and why the rest are absent is not known. Within this sample are a few hundred thousand clones, with 84% of them counted one time only. The ten largest clonotypes hold 15% to 18% of the sample. What was sequenced was peripheral blood. These receptors were collected from a person between 65 and 80 years old with COVID-19, enrolled during active disease.

This chain connects TRBV19 to TRBJ1-5; D is ambiguous. Germline CDR1 and CDR2: LNHDA and SQIVND (reference sequence). The CDR3 is 14 residues long. V was pared by 5 bases and J by 2 bases, with 10 bases between. CDR3 coding DNA: TGTGCCAGTAGTTGGAGGCTGGGCAATCAGCCCCAGCATTTT. Translated: CASSWRLGNQPQHF.

This clone was observed once. The chain uses TRBV28 and TRBJ1-2; D not certain. The germline V and J ends were trimmed by 3 bases and 2 bases, with 7 bases remaining between them. This CDR3 spans 13 amino acids. Per germline, CDR1 MDHEN and CDR2 SYDVKM. CDR3 DNA: TGTGCCAGCAGTTTTGGGCAGAACTATGGCTACACCTTC. It is translated as CASSFGQNYGYTF.

The chain has TRBV7-2 and TRBJ2-5, with 8 positions matching TRBD1. Trimming took 5 bases from V and 5 from J; bases not matched to a gene: 10. Germline V gives CDR1 SGHTA, CDR2 FQGNSA. The CDR3 runs 15 residues. The CDR3 DNA reads TGTGCCAGCAGCCCCTATGGGGGACAGGTCGAGACCCAGTACTTC. Amino acids: CASSPYGGQVETQYF.

V and J are TRBV7-2 and TRBJ2-2, with TRBD2 matching over 9 bases. The length of the CDR3 is 18 residues. Per the germline V gene, CDR1 is SGHTA and CDR2 is FQGNSA. Germline trimming cut 5 bases from V and 7 bases from J; bases unmatched to any gene: 17. This CDR3 is CASSPDRMSGGRGGELFF. The CDR3 coding sequence is TGTGCCAGCAGCCCCGATCGTATGAGCGGGGGGCGCGGCGGGGAGCTGTTTTTT.

The J gene is TRBJ2-7, the V gene TRBV19; 13 nucleotides align to TRBD2. The length of the CDR3 is 15 residues. V was clipped by 5 bases and J by 4 bases; unmatched bases: 5. Germline V lookup: CDR1 LNHDA, CDR2 SQIVND (reference sequence). In nucleotides, the CDR3 is TGTGCCAGTAGTGCCGGACTAGCGGGAGCTTACGAGCAGTACTTC. Translating gives CASSAGLAGAYEQYF.

The CDR3 region is CASRLLPLYEQYF. In DNA form, the CDR3 reads TGTGCCAGCAGACTACTACCCCTCTACGAGCAGTACTTC. The V call is TRBV6-1, the J call TRBJ2-7; D is unclear. This CDR3 contains 13 residues. Germline V gene lookup returns CDR1 MNHNS and CDR2 SASEGT. Trimming took off 6 bases at V and 3 bases at J, with 12 bases between the two ends.

The chain uses TRBV21-1 and TRBJ2-5; TRBD2, as called in the table, went unchecked against the DNA. TRBV21-1 is given as a pseudogene. The CDR3 has 14 residues. The CDR3 spells CASRTIWFGETQYF. The CDR3 DNA sequence: TGTGCCAGCAGGACTATATGGTTTGGAGAGACCCAGTACTTC.

The chain combines TRBV3-1 (or the pseudogene TRBV3-2) with TRBJ2-7; D not certain. The CDR3 spans 15 residues. CDR1 is LGHDT and CDR2 is YNNKEL in the germline V gene (reference sequence). V was pared by 1 base and J by 1 base, with 11 bases between. The CDR3 loop is CASSQAFSESYEQYF. CDR3 bases: TGTGCCAGCAGCCAAGCTTTTTCGGAGTCCTACGAGCAGTACTTC.

On this clone: Distinct nucleotide sequences in the sample also encode this CDR3. CDR3 sequence reads: CASSYSGTDYGYTF. For the CDR3, the DNA is TGTGCCAGCAGTTACTCGGGGACAGACTATGGCTACACCTTC. The J gene is TRBJ1-2, the V gene TRBV6-2 or TRBV6-3, with 7 nucleotides matching TRBD1. The CDR3 has 14 residues. CDR1 and CDR2 (germline): MNHEY, SVGEGT. Trimming cost V 0 bases and J 3 bases; bases outside gene matches: 1.

The chain has TRBV27 and TRBJ2-7; D possibly corresponds to TRBD1 (5 bases). Trimming pared 5 bases from V and 1 base from J, leaving 15 bases between. The CDR3 is 15 residues long. The V gene's germline CDR1 is MNHEY and CDR2 SMNVEV (reference sequence). The chain's CDR3 is CASSRYRTDSYEQYF. The DNA of the CDR3 is TGTGCCAGCAGTCGGTACAGGACCGATTCCTACGAGCAGTACTTC.

This chain connects TRBV7-2 to TRBJ2-3; 9 nucleotides agree with TRBD2. The CDR3 is 15 amino acids. J lost 2 bases, V lost 1 base, and 1 base had no gene match. Germline V gives CDR1 SGHTA, CDR2 FQGNSA. This chain's CDR3 is CASSLGGGDTDTQYF. The CDR3 DNA reads TGTGCCAGCAGCTTAGGCGGGGGGGACACAGATACGCAGTATTTT.

The chain combines TRBV19 with TRBJ2-1; D not resolved. Trimming shortened V by 4 bases and J by 9 bases, and 7 bases separated the two germline ends. CDR3 length equals 11 residues. Per germline, CDR1 LNHDA and CDR2 SQIVND (reference sequence). The CDR3 bases are TGTGCCAGTAGTAGGAACAGTGAGCAGTTCTTC. This codes for CASSRNSEQFF.

The chain carries TRBV5-1 and TRBJ1-1, with D hard to call. Germline loops: CDR1 SGHRS, CDR2 YFSETQ. The CDR3 runs 14 residues. With 1 base removed from V and 2 bases from J, the gap between germline ends came to 9 bases. CDR3 sequence: CASSLPTGNTEAFF. The CDR3 DNA reads TGCGCCAGCAGCTTGCCGACGGGAAACACTGAAGCTTTCTTT. The full variable domain, completed using reference TRBV5-1 and TRBJ1-1, is KAGVTQTPRYLIKTRGQQVTLSCSPISGHRSVSWYQQTPGQGLQFLFEYFSETQRNKGNFPGRFSGRQFSNSRSEMNVSTLELGDSALYLCASSLPTGNTEAFFGQGTRLTVV.

Comment on this clone: A much larger clone lies one base from this, so it may be a read error. J is TRBJ2-7 and V is TRBV11-2, with TRBD1 matching over 9 bases. Losses at the gene ends were 5 bases for V and 1 base for J; bases not matched to a gene: 3. CDR3 length: 14 amino acids. Germline V gene data show CDR1 as SGHAT and CDR2 as FQNNGV. The CDR3 coding sequence is TGTGCCAGCAGCCGGACAGGGGTTTCCTACGAGCAGTACTTC. Translated: CASSRTGVSYEQYF.

This clone was recorded once. CDR3 sequence (DNA): TGTGCCAGCAAACCAACAGGGGGCAACTATGGCTACACCTTC. Residues: CASKPTGGNYGYTF. The chain couples TRBV27 to TRBJ1-2, with 9 positions matching TRBD1. The V segment lost 7 bases and the J segment 2 bases; nucleotides outside the gene matches: 5. Looked up from germline, CDR1 is MNHEY and CDR2 is SMNVEV (reference sequence). The CDR3 consists of 14 residues.

The chain recombines TRBV4-1 with TRBJ1-1, with a possible D match to TRBD1 (6 bases). Trimming shortened V by 2 bases and J by 0 bases, and 7 bases separated the two germline ends. The V gene's germline CDR1 is MGHRA and CDR2 YSYEKL. CDR3 length: 14 residues. CDR3 coding DNA: TGCGCCAGCAGCCAAAGACAGGTGAACACTGAAGCTTTCTTT. It specifies CASSQRQVNTEAFF.

This clone was found many times. The chain has TRBV18 and TRBJ1-5; D call uncertain. The germline V gene encodes CDR1 KGHSH and CDR2 LQKENI. V was shortened by 3 bases and J by 6 bases, with 6 bases between the two germline ends. The CDR3 is 12 amino acids. CDR3 amino acids: CASSPEGQPQHF. Written as DNA, the CDR3 is TGTGCCAGCTCACCCGAGGGTCAGCCCCAGCATTTT. Variable domain in full (rest from reference TRBV18 and TRBJ1-5): NAGVMQNPRHLVRRRGQEARLRCSPMKGHSHVYWYRQLPEEGLKFMVYLQKENIIDESGMPKERFSAEFPKEGPSILRIQQVVRGDSAAYFCASSPEGQPQHFGDGTRLSIL.

This rearrangement joins TRBV5-1 to TRBJ1-2, with a possible D match to TRBD1 (5 bases). CDR1 is SGHRS and CDR2 is YFSETQ in the germline V gene. The CDR3 has 15 amino acids. The V end was cut by 0 bases, the J end by 7 bases, with 16 bases between. The CDR3: CASSLGGEVTGGYTF. For the CDR3, the DNA is TGCGCCAGCAGCTTGGGAGGGGAGGTGACGGGTGGCTACACCTTC.

V gene TRBV7-3 combines with J gene TRBJ2-1; TRBD1 matches 8 bases. The V and J ends lost 4 bases and 10 bases, in that order; junction bases with no gene match: 9. Per the germline V gene, CDR1 is SGHTA and CDR2 is FQGTGA. The CDR3 totals 14 residues. The CDR3 DNA reads TGTGCCAGCAGCTCCTACGGACAGGGACCGGAGCAGTTCTTC. Translation: CASSSYGQGPEQFF.

The genes are TRBV19 and TRBJ1-5; TRBD1 aligns across 8 bases. The ends lost 7 bases at V and 1 base at J; junction bases unmatched: 15. The CDR3 consists of 18 residues. The germline V gene has CDR1 LNHDA and CDR2 SQIVND (reference sequence). Here the CDR3 reads CASTDRGKGISSNQPQHF. The CDR3 DNA follows: TGTGCCAGTACTGACAGGGGAAAAGGGATATCGAGCAATCAGCCCCAGCATTTT. The full variable domain, with the rest looked up from reference TRBV19 and TRBJ1-5, is DGGITQSPKYLFRKEGQNVTLSCEQNLNHDAMYWYRQDPGQGLRLIYYSQIVNDFQKGDIAEGYSVSREKKESFPLTVTSAQKNPTAFYLCASTDRGKGISSNQPQHFGDGTRLSIL.